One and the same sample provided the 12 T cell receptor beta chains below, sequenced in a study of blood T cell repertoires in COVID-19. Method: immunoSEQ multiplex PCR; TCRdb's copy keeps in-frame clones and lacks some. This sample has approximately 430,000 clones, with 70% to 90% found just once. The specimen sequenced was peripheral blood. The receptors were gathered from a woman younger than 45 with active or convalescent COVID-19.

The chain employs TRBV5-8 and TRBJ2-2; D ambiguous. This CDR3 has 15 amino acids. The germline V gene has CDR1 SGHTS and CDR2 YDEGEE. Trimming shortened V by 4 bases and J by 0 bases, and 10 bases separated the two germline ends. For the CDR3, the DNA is TGTGCCAGCAGCCTGCAGAGGACGAACACCGGGGAGCTGTTTTTT. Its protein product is CASSLQRTNTGELFF.

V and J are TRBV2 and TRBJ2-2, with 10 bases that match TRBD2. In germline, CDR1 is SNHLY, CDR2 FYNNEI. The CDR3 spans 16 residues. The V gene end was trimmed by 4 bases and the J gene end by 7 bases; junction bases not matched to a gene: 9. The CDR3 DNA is TGTGCCAGCAGTGGGCTAGCGGGGGCCGTGGGCGGGGAGCTGTTTTTT. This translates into CASSGLAGAVGGELFF.

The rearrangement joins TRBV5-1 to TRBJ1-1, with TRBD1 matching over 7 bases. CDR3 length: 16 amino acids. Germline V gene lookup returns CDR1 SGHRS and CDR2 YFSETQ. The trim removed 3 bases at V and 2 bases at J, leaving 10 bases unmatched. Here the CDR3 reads CASSYRQGEGNTEAFF. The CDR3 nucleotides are TGCGCCAGCAGCTATCGACAGGGAGAGGGTAACACTGAAGCTTTCTTT.

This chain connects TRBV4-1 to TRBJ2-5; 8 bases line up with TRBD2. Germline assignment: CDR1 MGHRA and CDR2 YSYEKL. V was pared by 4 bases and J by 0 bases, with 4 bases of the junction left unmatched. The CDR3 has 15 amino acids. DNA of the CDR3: TGCGCCAGCAGCCCAAGGGGACTAGACCAAGAGACCCAGTACTTC. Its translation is CASSPRGLDQETQYF.

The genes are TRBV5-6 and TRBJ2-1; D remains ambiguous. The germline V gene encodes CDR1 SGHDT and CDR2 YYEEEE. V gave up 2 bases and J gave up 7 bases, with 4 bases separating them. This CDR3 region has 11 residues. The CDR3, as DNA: TGTGCCAGCAGCTTACAAAATGAGCAGTTCTTC. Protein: CASSLQNEQFF. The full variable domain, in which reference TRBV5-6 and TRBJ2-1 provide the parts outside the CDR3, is DAGVTQSPTHLIKTRGQQVTLRCSPKSGHDTVSWYQQALGQGPQFIFQYYEEEERQRGNFPDRFSGHQFPNYSSELNVNALLLGDSALYLCASSLQNEQFFGPGTRLTVL.

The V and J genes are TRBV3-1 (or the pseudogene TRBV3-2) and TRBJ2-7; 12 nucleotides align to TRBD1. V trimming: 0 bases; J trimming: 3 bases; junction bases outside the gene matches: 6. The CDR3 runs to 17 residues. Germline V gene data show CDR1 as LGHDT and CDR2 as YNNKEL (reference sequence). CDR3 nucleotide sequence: TGTGCCAGCAGCCAAGATAGAGGGACAGGGGGCTACTACGAGCAGTACTTC. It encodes CASSQDRGTGGYYEQYF.

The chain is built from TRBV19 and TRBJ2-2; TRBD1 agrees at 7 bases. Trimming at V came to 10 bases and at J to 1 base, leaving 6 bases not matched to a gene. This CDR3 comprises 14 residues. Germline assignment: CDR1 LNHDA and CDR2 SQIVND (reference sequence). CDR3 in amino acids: CATTDRWNTGELFF. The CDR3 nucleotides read TGTGCCACTACGGACAGGTGGAACACCGGGGAGCTGTTTTTT. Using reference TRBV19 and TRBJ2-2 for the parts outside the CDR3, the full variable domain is DGGITQSPKYLFRKEGQNVTLSCEQNLNHDAMYWYRQDPGQGLRLIYYSQIVNDFQKGDIAEGYSVSREKKESFPLTVTSAQKNPTAFYLCATTDRWNTGELFFGEGSRLTVL.

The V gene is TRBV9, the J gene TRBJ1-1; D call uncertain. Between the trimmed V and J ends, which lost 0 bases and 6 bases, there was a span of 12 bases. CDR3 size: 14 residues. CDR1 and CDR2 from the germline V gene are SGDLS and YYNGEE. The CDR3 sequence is CASSVGPVSSEAFF. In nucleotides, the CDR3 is TGTGCCAGCAGCGTAGGCCCGGTTAGCTCTGAAGCTTTCTTT.

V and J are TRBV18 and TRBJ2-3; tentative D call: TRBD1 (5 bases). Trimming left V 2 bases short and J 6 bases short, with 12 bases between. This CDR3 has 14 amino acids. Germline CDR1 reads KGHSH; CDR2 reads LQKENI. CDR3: CASSPEAAGDTQYF. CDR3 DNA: TGTGCCAGCTCACCAGAAGCTGCAGGGGATACGCAGTATTTT.

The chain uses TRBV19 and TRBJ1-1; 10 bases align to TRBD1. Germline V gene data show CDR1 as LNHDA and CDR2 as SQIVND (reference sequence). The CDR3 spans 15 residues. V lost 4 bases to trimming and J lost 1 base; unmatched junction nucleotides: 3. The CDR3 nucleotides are TGTGCCAGTAGTACCTGGACAGGGGGGAACACTGAAGCTTTCTTT. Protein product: CASSTWTGGNTEAFF.

The CDR3 sequence: CASSGGTGEMVYGYTF. The CDR3 DNA is TGTGCCAGCAGCGGCGGGACAGGGGAAATGGTCTATGGCTACACCTTC. The chain combines TRBV25-1 with TRBJ1-2; 10 bases map to TRBD1. From germline, CDR1 is MGHDK and CDR2 SYGVNS. Trimming took 6 bases from V and 4 from J; bases not matched to a gene: 11. This CDR3 spans 16 amino acids.

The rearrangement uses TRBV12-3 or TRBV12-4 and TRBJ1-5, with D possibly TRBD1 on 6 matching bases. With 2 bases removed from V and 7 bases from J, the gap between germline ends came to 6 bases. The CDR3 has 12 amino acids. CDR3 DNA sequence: TGTGCCAGCAGTTTAAGGGGGCAGCCCCAGCATTTT. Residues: CASSLRGQPQHF.